The clone carrying this T cell receptor beta chain has ten or more counts. Its antigen remains unknown. Patients underwent thyroid surgery, and none had received any treatment before it. Trimming pared 2 bases from V and 0 bases from J, leaving 8 bases between. Germline CDR1 is MNHEY and CDR2 is SVGAGI. The CDR3 has 15 amino acids. The data are from a study of metastatic and nonmetastatic thyroid tumors. Study-wide points: Malignant thyroid tumors reportedly exceeded benign nodules significantly in TCR beta diversity, with the difference appearing in blood and tumor.

Per the original methods: A classifier for distant metastasis in papillary thyroid cancer was constructed using CDR3 differences observed across clinicopathological groups. TCRdb re-processed the PCR reads through MiXCR. TCRdb, not the authors, supplied the V and J calls. This table holds tens of thousands of clones, approximately 12% found once. This receptor was obtained from a female donor with papillary thyroid cancer or a benign thyroid nodule (not recorded which). Some clones in this sample may be carry-over from other donors' samples. The J gene is TRBJ2-1, the V gene TRBV6-5; D possibly uses TRBD1 or TRBD2 (6 bases each). Sequenced: blood. CDR3 nucleotides: TGTGCCAGCAGTTACGAGGGGGGCTCCTACAATGAGCAGTTCTTC. This translates into CASSYEGGSYNEQFF.